Listed below are T cell receptor beta chains from one sample, sequenced in a study of blood T cell repertoires in COVID-19. Repertoires were generated with immunoSEQ multiplex PCR, while TCRdb's copy carries only in-frame clones and drops some. The sample yields 200,000 to 300,000 clones, around 88% seen once. Sequencing was carried out using PBMCs or T cells enriched from blood (not recorded which). The receptors derive from a woman aged 40 to 50 with acute COVID-19. CDR3s include the opening cysteine and the closing phenylalanine or tryptophan. Each record gives: CDR3 length, J gene, V gene, CDR3 protein.

>15|TRBJ2-1|TRBV7-8
CASSRTREPFNEQFF
>13|TRBJ1-5|TRBV19
CASSEDRDQPQHF
>16|TRBJ1-2|TRBV20-1
CSASRDSVWGNYGYTF
>16|TRBJ2-7|TRBV7-9
CASSFRGTGPFYEQYF
>17|TRBJ1-2|TRBV24-1
CATSDVPGQGRFYGYTF
>15|TRBJ2-2|TRBV7-9
CASSLAGGPTGELFF
>12|TRBJ1-5|TRBV21-1
CANRLLNQPQHF
>15|TRBJ2-2|TRBV28
CASNRLMNDGGELFF
>15|TRBJ1-1|TRBV11-3
CASSLGGGRNTEAFF
>13|TRBJ2-5|TRBV6-5
CASRRAGRETQYF
>16|TRBJ1-1|TRBV19
CASSIEQGALGTEAFF
>17|TRBJ2-4|TRBV3-1/TRBV3-2
CASSPRGSGRTKNIQYF
>14|TRBJ1-1|TRBV5-4
CASSFLASNTEAFF
>13|TRBJ2-1|TRBV27
CASSLGDRGPLFF
>16|TRBJ2-1|TRBV6-6
CASSYSKAGAGNEQFF
>14|TRBJ1-2|TRBV9
CASSVDGGTGGYTF
>15|TRBJ1-3|TRBV4-2
CASSQEGGSGNTIYF
>15|TRBJ1-1|TRBV11-2
CASSVVGRVNTEAFF
>16|TRBJ2-1|TRBV19
CASSTDRGLAYNEQFF
>15|TRBJ2-1|TRBV14
CASSLAGGPFNEQFF
>15|TRBJ1-6|TRBV3-1/TRBV3-2
CASSQGLGANSPLHF
>16|TRBJ2-1|TRBV5-6
CASSYRSGTILDEQFF
>15|TRBJ2-1|TRBV7-2
CASSLSRDSYNEQFF
>13|TRBJ1-6|TRBV6-4
CASSATSNSPLHF
>13|TRBJ2-5|TRBV7-9
CASSFSGGETQYF
>14|TRBJ2-1|TRBV29-1
CSVCGTSGPDEQFF
>13|TRBJ1-1|TRBV28
CASRTGGDTEAFF
>16|TRBJ1-4|TRBV3-1/TRBV3-2
CASSQRTGGTNEKLFF
>12|TRBJ2-3|TRBV3-1/TRBV3-2
CASSLLSDTQYF
>12|TRBJ2-5|TRBV18
CASSPYQETQYF
>14|TRBJ1-1|TRBV7-2
CASSFGGARTEAFF
>14|TRBJ1-1|TRBV7-2
CASSSLQTNTEAFF
>15|TRBJ1-4|TRBV3-1/TRBV3-2
CASSQVKGINEKLFF
>13|TRBJ2-1|TRBV29-1
CSGEQGFRNEQFF
>14|TRBJ1-1|TRBV7-2
CASSRQGQSTEAFF
>18|TRBJ2-1|TRBV7-9
CASSLVAGQGFAYNEQFF
>16|TRBJ2-2|TRBV4-2
CASSQEASANTGELFF
>18|TRBJ2-2|TRBV5-8
CASSLLQAFTLNTGELFF
>13|TRBJ1-3|TRBV5-1
CASSPGLWGTIYF
>17|TRBJ2-3|TRBV2
CASSPPVAGPSTDTQYF
>16|TRBJ2-5|TRBV18
CASSLGTSGGQETQYF
>18|TRBJ2-3|TRBV19
CASTLAWGGGFSTDTQYF
>15|TRBJ2-5|TRBV28
CASTPLAGGGETQYF
>15|TRBJ2-2|TRBV6-4
CASSDFFRGTGELFF
>16|TRBJ2-1|TRBV11-3
CASSLVLAGGKGEQFF
>16|TRBJ2-2|TRBV7-2
CASSLAMASGAGELFF
>16|TRBJ2-1|TRBV5-4
CASSPIDRGSYNEQFF
>14|TRBJ1-2|TRBV5-4
CASSLTGQSRGYTF
>15|TRBJ1-2|TRBV27
CASSLGYGLNYGYTF
>12|TRBJ1-5|TRBV24-1
CATSAGLQPQHF
>15|TRBJ1-3|TRBV30
CAWSVARSSGNTIYF
>14|TRBJ2-2|TRBV10-3
CAIGGLANTGELFF
>14|TRBJ1-2|TRBV5-1
CASSFSQGSYGYTF
>14|TRBJ1-1|TRBV19
CASSIVGRGPEAFF
>15|TRBJ1-3|TRBV5-1
CASSLESTSGNTIYF
>14|TRBJ1-1|TRBV7-9
CASSSTGADTEAFF
>15|TRBJ2-3|TRBV11-3
CASSLKLAGADTQYF
>13|TRBJ1-4|TRBV29-1
CSASEGQSEKLFF
>15|TRBJ2-2|TRBV6-6
CASSYGTHLPGELFF
>19|TRBJ2-4|TRBV10-1
CASSELVTARPLAKNIQYF